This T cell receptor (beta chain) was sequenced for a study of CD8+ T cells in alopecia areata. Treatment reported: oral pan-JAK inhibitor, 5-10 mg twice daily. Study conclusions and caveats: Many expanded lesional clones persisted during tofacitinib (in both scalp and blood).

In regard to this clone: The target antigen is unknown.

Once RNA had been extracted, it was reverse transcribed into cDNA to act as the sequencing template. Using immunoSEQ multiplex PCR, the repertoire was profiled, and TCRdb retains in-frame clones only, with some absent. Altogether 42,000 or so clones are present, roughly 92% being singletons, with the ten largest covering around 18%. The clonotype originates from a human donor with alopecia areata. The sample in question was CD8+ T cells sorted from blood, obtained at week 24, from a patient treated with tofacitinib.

The CDR3 DNA reads TGTGCCAGCAGCTTAGGGACGGCGGGGTTCTACGAGCAGTACTTC. Its translation: CASSLGTAGFYEQYF. The chain links TRBV7-9 to TRBJ2-5; the D gene is possibly TRBD2 (6 bases). The assigned J gene may be wrong: the sequence end matches TRBJ2-7 better. Germline-derived CDR1 and CDR2 are SEHNR and FQNEAQ (reference sequence). The length of the CDR3 is 15 residues.